This T cell receptor (beta chain) was profiled in a study of radiation and T cells in renal cell carcinoma. Overall study context: Nephrectomy followed 15 Gy stereotactic body radiation by 4 weeks.

The method was immunoSEQ multiplex PCR; TCRdb's version includes in-frame clones alone and lacks a portion of them. The sample has fewer than 150,000 clones; about 88% are singletons. CDR1 SGHTA and CDR2 FQGNSA come from the germline V gene. V shed 5 bases and J 5 bases; nucleotides not matched to a gene: 9. CDR3 size: 15 residues. Time point: blood 2 weeks post-SBRT. Described treatment: 15 Gy SBRT to primary tumor, nephrectomy 4 weeks later. Serial blood draws occurred at baseline and 2 and 4 weeks post-SBRT. The chain uses TRBV7-2 and TRBJ2-3, with 8 bases that match TRBD2. Sequenced material: blood, taken from a patient whose treatment included radiotherapy and nephrectomy. This clonotype originated in a woman aged 65 to 85 with renal cell carcinoma. The CDR3 DNA sequence: TGTGCCAGCAGCCCCGGCGGCAGCGGGGGAGATACGCAGTATTTT. The encoded protein is CASSPGGSGGDTQYF.